This T cell receptor beta chain was captured by sequencing in a study of T-cell memory formation after mild COVID-19. TCRdb re-analysed the 5' RACE reads in MiXCR, keeping a single row per CDR3 protein. This table has 220,000 or so distinct CDR3 sequences, approximately 10% appearing once. Germline V gene lookup returns CDR1 MNHNS and CDR2 SASEGT. The CDR3 is 13 amino acids. Germline trimming cut 6 bases from V and 6 bases from J; bases unmatched to any gene: 6. This TCR came from a man younger than 35 who had mild COVID-19 (a few samples of this study predate the infection). Cell type and time point are not known. The V gene is TRBV6-1, the J gene TRBJ2-7, with 9 nucleotides matching TRBD1. The source material was PBMCs or a T cell subset sorted from them (not recorded which). The CDR3 DNA sequence: TGTGCCAGCAGGGACAGGGGACGTGGCGAGCAGTACGTC. Encoded protein: CASRDRGRGEQYV.